This passage covers 9 T cell receptor beta chains from one sample sequenced in a study of T-cell reconstitution after alpha-beta-depleted transplantation in children. During its preparation, the TCRbeta library received unique molecular identifiers. Each CDR3 protein gets one entry after TCRdb re-called the PCR reads with MiXCR. The data hold fewer than 550,000 distinct CDR3 sequences, with 9.5% to 13% observed a single time. Source: PBMCs from the stem cell graft donor, taken from the stem cell graft. The receptors originated from a human donor who donated a stem cell graft to a child with acute myeloid leukemia.

This clonotype turned up a few times. The germline gene is not matched at one end of the junction; a read error may be the cause. This sequence joins TRBV6-1 and TRBJ2-5, with 7 nucleotides matching TRBD2. Germline V lookup: CDR1 MNHNS, CDR2 SASEGT. The CDR3 runs 15 residues. The CDR3 nucleotides are TGTGCCAGCGGTGAGGGAGGGTTTGGTGGAGAGACCCAGTACTTC. Translating gives CASGEGGFGGETQYF.

The J gene is TRBJ2-4, the V gene TRBV11-2, with TRBD1 matching over 9 bases. Germline CDR1 is SGHAT and CDR2 is FQNNGV. V lost 6 bases and J lost 9; bases outside the gene matches: 9. The CDR3 extends over 14 amino acids. The CDR3 DNA sequence: TGTGCCAGCAGGTCCCGGGACAGGGTCGGCATTCAGTACTTC. Encoded protein: CASRSRDRVGIQYF.

This chain joins TRBV4-3 and TRBJ1-2, with 8 bases that match TRBD1. The V gene end was trimmed by 1 base and the J gene end by 4 bases; junction bases not matched to a gene: 5. Germline assignment: CDR1 LGHNA and CDR2 YSLEER. This CDR3 contains 15 residues. DNA of the CDR3: TGCGCCAGCAGCCAAGTCGTCACAGGGGGCTATGGCTACACCTTC. Its protein is CASSQVVTGGYGYTF.

This clonotype came up a few times. The chain carries TRBV4-1 and TRBJ1-2; D may be TRBD1 (5 bases). CDR1 MGHRA and CDR2 YSYEKL come from the germline V gene. The CDR3 runs 14 residues. Trimming shortened V by 1 base and J by 0 bases, and 6 bases separated the two germline ends. This CDR3 is CASSQGQSNYGYTF. The CDR3 DNA sequence: TGCGCCAGCAGCCAAGGACAGTCTAACTATGGCTACACCTTC.

This clonotype was seen more than once but under ten times. The chain links TRBV20-1 to TRBJ2-1; D may be TRBD1 or TRBD2 (5 bases each). The CDR3 contains 14 residues. Trimming cost V 6 bases and J 5 bases, with 17 bases left between them. CDR1 and CDR2 from the germline V gene are DFQATT and SNEGSKA (reference sequence). The CDR3 nucleotides are TGCAGTGCGTCACCGGGACCAACCAACAATGAGCAGTTCTTC. Its translation: CSASPGPTNNEQFF.

The rearrangement joins TRBV11-2 to TRBJ2-7; D is possibly TRBD1 or TRBD2 (5 bases each). Deletions cut 0 bases from V and 2 bases from J, with 5 bases between. Germline V gene sequence: CDR1 SGHAT, CDR2 FQNNGV. CDR3 length equals 13 residues. CDR3 protein: CASSLEGAYEQYV. CDR3 nucleotide sequence: TGTGCCAGCAGCTTAGAGGGGGCCTACGAGCAGTACGTC.

The table lists this clonotype with a few counts. For the CDR3, the DNA is TGCAGCGTCGCCGGGACTAGCGGGAGGGGCACAGATACGCAGTATTTT. Protein: CSVAGTSGRGTDTQYF. The chain is built from TRBV29-1 and TRBJ2-3; TRBD2 aligns across 16 bases. Germline V lookup: CDR1 SQVTM, CDR2 ANQGSEA. This CDR3 spans 16 amino acids. V dropped 6 bases and J dropped 1; count of bases not matched to a gene: 4.

The chain joins TRBV18 to TRBJ1-2; unclear D gene. Germline CDR1 KGHSH, CDR2 LQKENI. Deletions cut 0 bases from V and 5 bases from J, with 10 bases between. This CDR3 has 14 residues. The CDR3 region is CASSPPSPGYGYTF. CDR3 sequence (DNA): TGTGCCAGCTCACCACCGTCACCGGGGTATGGCTACACCTTC. The whole variable domain, filled in from reference TRBV18 and TRBJ1-2, reads NAGVMQNPRHLVRRRGQEARLRCSPMKGHSHVYWYRQLPEEGLKFMVYLQKENIIDESGMPKERFSAEFPKEGPSILRIQQVVRGDSAAYFCASSPPSPGYGYTFGSGTRLTVV.

This clonotype occurred a few times. V and J are TRBV30 and TRBJ2-4; no clear D gene. The CDR3 runs 12 residues. CDR1 is GTSNPN and CDR2 is SVGIG in the germline V gene (reference sequence). V gave up 1 base and J gave up 8 bases, with 9 bases separating them. CDR3 region: CAWSGPRDIQYF. The CDR3 DNA reads as TGTGCCTGGAGTGGCCCCCGGGACATTCAGTACTTC.